This TCR beta chain is from a study of CD8 T cells in Susac syndrome. The CDR3 loop spans 12 amino acids. Germline V gene data show CDR1 as LGHDT and CDR2 as YNNKEL (reference sequence). V was cut by 3 bases and J by 10 bases, with 10 bases left in between. The authors reverse transcribed roughly 0.5 to 1 ug RNA with random hexamers. A multiplex approach, immunoSEQ multiplex PCR, amplified TCR beta CDR3 across 54 Vbeta and 13 Jbeta. TCRdb re-called the immunoSEQ multiplex PCR reads with MiXCR, one entry per CDR3 protein. The sample shows 170,000 or so distinct CDR3 sequences, around 94% of them seen only once.

This TCR was recovered from a human donor with Susac syndrome. The specimen sequenced was CD4+ T cells from PBMCs. The chain combines TRBV3-1 with TRBJ2-1, with unresolved D. The CDR3 coding sequence is TGTGCCAGCAGCCACTGGGGTGGGGAGCAGTTCTTC. Amino acid sequence: CASSHWGGEQFF.